This TCR beta chain originates from a study of CD8 T cells in Susac syndrome. Regarding the study as a whole: TCR sequencing and HLA analysis covered a relatively small number of individuals.

In the case of this clonotype: Its antigen is unidentified.

Random hexamers served to reverse transcribe roughly 0.5 to 1 ug RNA. An immunoSEQ multiplex PCR amplified TCR beta CDR3 over 54 Vbeta and 13 Jbeta. TCRdb ran MiXCR on the immunoSEQ multiplex PCR reads and lists one entry per CDR3 protein. The top ten hold 0.5% to 0.65% of the sample, which has 100,000 to 150,000 distinct CDR3 sequences, over 75% seen once. The CDR3 length is 16 residues. V shed 4 bases and J 4 bases; nucleotides not matched to a gene: 8. Looked up from germline, CDR1 is KGHSY and CDR2 is FQNENV. TCR beta was sequenced from blood CD8+ and CD4+ T cells. Negative isolation was used for CD8+ and CD4+ T cells, and FACS enrichment was applied to TEMRA cells.

The sequencing input was CD8+ T cells from PBMCs. This TCR derives from a human donor with multiple sclerosis. The V and J genes are TRBV16 and TRBJ2-1; 9 bases map to TRBD2. The CDR3 nucleotides read TGTGCCAGCAGCCGCGAACTAGCGGGTATATACAATGAGCAGTTCTTC. Translating it yields CASSRELAGIYNEQFF.